The 28 T cell receptor beta chains below all came from one sample that was sequenced in a study of PD-1 blockade in classical Hodgkin lymphoma. Here immunoSEQ multiplex PCR was the method, and the copy in TCRdb shows in-frame clones only, minus some. This table holds around 6,700 clones, over 65% found once. Every patient relapsed after autologous stem cell transplantation, and brentuximab vedotin exposure varied. The material was peripheral blood mononuclear cells (PBMCs), obtained at baseline. The receptors here all came from a human donor with classical Hodgkin lymphoma.

This clone was found a few times. The CDR3 loop reads CASSRRGDQETQYF. Written as DNA, the CDR3 is TGTGCCAGCAGTCGAAGGGGGGACCAAGAGACCCAGTACTTC. The chain is built from TRBV6-1 and TRBJ2-5, with D perhaps being TRBD1 or TRBD2 (6 bases each). V lost 5 bases and J 0 bases, leaving 10 bases between the germline ends. CDR3 size: 14 residues. CDR1 is MNHNS, CDR2 SASEGT, per germline.

J is TRBJ2-2 and V is TRBV4-3; D tentatively fits TRBD1 or TRBD2 (5 bases each). Germline V gives CDR1 LGHNA, CDR2 YSLEER. V shed 0 bases and J shed 8 bases, with 28 bases lying between them. CDR3 length: 20 residues. The CDR3 reads CASSQDLPGIGTDFLGELFF. CDR3 coding DNA: TGCGCCAGCAGCCAAGATCTTCCGGGGATCGGGACCGATTTTTTGGGGGAGCTGTTTTTT.

This clone was seen a single time. The V and J genes are TRBV12-2 and TRBJ2-1; the DNA was not used to check the table's D call, TRBD1. TRBV12-2 is a pseudogene segment. This CDR3 comprises 12 residues. The CDR3 here is CASLRVSDEQFF. In DNA, the CDR3 is TGTGCAAGTCTCAGGGTAAGTGATGAGCAGTTCTTC.

The chain combines TRBV6-6 with TRBJ2-5; either TRBD1 or TRBD2 may supply D (5 bases each). V dropped 2 bases and J dropped 4 bases, with 17 bases sitting between them. CDR3 length: 16 amino acids. Germline V gene sequence: CDR1 MNHNY, CDR2 SVGAGI (reference sequence). The CDR3 here is CASSYTRDGPRETQYF. For the CDR3, the DNA is TGTGCCAGCAGTTACACTAGGGACGGTCCCCGAGAGACCCAGTACTTC.

The V call is TRBV19, the J call TRBJ2-7; D unresolved. The CDR3 runs 13 residues. From germline, CDR1 is LNHDA and CDR2 SQIVND (reference sequence). V lost 1 base and J lost 2, with 6 bases in between. The CDR3 bases are TGTGCCAGTAGTATAGGAGAAACCTACGAGCAGTACTTC. Its translation: CASSIGETYEQYF.

The chain combines TRBV19 with TRBJ2-3; 7 nucleotides match TRBD1. Trimming at V came to 9 bases and at J to 4 bases, leaving 10 bases not matched to a gene. The CDR3 extends over 14 amino acids. Per germline, CDR1 LNHDA and CDR2 SQIVND (reference sequence). As DNA, the CDR3 is TGTGCCAGCAGGGGGTGGCAGTTGGCAGATACGCAGTATTTT. Protein: CASRGWQLADTQYF. Together with reference TRBV19 and TRBJ2-3, the CDR3 gives the full variable domain: DGGITQSPKYLFRKEGQNVTLSCEQNLNHDAMYWYRQDPGQGLRLIYYSQIVNDFQKGDIAEGYSVSREKKESFPLTVTSAQKNPTAFYLCASRGWQLADTQYFGPGTRLTVL.

The genes are TRBV4-1 and TRBJ2-3; tentative D call: TRBD2 (5 bases). This CDR3 spans 14 amino acids. V was cut by 3 bases and J by 0 bases, with 7 bases left in between. Germline V lookup: CDR1 MGHRA, CDR2 YSYEKL. This CDR3 reads CASSHGKSTDTQYF. The CDR3 DNA follows: TGCGCCAGCAGCCACGGGAAGAGCACAGATACGCAGTATTTT.

This chain connects TRBV6-1 to TRBJ1-4; unclear D gene. Germline V gene lookup returns CDR1 MNHNS and CDR2 SASEGT. Deletions cut 2 bases from V and 0 bases from J, with 10 bases between. The CDR3 runs to 16 residues. The CDR3 is CASSEKRAATNEKLFF. CDR3 in DNA: TGTGCCAGCAGTGAAAAAAGGGCTGCAACTAATGAAAAACTGTTTTTT.

Regarding this clone: This likely comes from a read error, as the CDR3 has no conserved phenylalanine or tryptophan at its end. The J gene is TRBJ2-3, the V gene TRBV29-1; the D gene is possibly TRBD2 (6 bases). Germline-derived CDR1 and CDR2 are SQVTM and ANQGSEA. V was shortened by 6 bases and J by 6 bases, with 10 bases between the two germline ends. CDR3 length: 11 residues. Here the CDR3 DNA reads TGCAGCGTCGATCTAGCGGATACGCAGTATCTT. Translated, it gives CSVDLADTQYL.

This chain uses TRBV5-1 with TRBJ1-3; D gene ambiguous. The CDR3 totals 15 residues. V was shortened by 1 base and J by 0 bases, with 8 bases between the two germline ends. Germline lookup yields CDR1 SGHRS and CDR2 YFSETQ. The CDR3: CASSLLGSSGNTIYF. The CDR3 DNA reads TGCGCCAGCAGCTTGTTGGGCTCCTCTGGAAACACCATATATTTT.

The rearrangement joins TRBV10-2 to TRBJ2-6; the match to TRBD1 covers 10 bases. The CDR3 loop spans 19 amino acids. In germline, CDR1 is WSHSY, CDR2 SAAADI. V lost 3 bases and J lost 0; bases outside the gene matches: 8. CDR3 in amino acids: CASSDPPWTGGSGANVLTF. CDR3 nucleotides: TGCGCCAGCAGTGACCCTCCATGGACAGGGGGCTCTGGGGCCAACGTCCTGACTTTC.

This clone was recorded once. The rearrangement links TRBV11-3 to TRBJ2-1; TRBD1 matches at 10 bases. Losses at the gene ends were 5 bases for V and 8 bases for J; bases not matched to a gene: 9. The CDR3 extends over 15 amino acids. The germline gives CDR1 SGHNT, CDR2 YENEEA. Here the CDR3 DNA reads TGTGCCAGCAGCCCGCGGGACAGGGGCGGCCATGAGCAGTTCTTC. It is translated as CASSPRDRGGHEQFF.

The chain joins TRBV11-2 to TRBJ2-7, with D perhaps TRBD2 (5 bases). V gave up 5 bases and J gave up 1 base, with 18 bases separating them. Per the germline V gene, CDR1 is SGHAT and CDR2 is FQNNGV. This CDR3 spans 16 amino acids. The chain's CDR3 is CASSPTSGAESYEQYF. The CDR3 region has the DNA TGTGCCAGCAGCCCTACTTCTGGAGCGGAATCCTACGAGCAGTACTTC. The full variable domain, completed using reference TRBV11-2 and TRBJ2-7, is EAGVAQSPRYKIIEKRQSVAFWCNPISGHATLYWYQQILGQGPKLLIQFQNNGVVDDSQLPKDRFSAERLKGVDSTLKIQPAKLEDSAVYLCASSPTSGAESYEQYFGPGTRLTVT.

This sequence joins TRBV27 and TRBJ1-2; a possible D gene is TRBD1 (5 bases). Germline lookup yields CDR1 MNHEY and CDR2 SMNVEV (reference sequence). The CDR3 is made up of 16 amino acids. V was shortened by 5 bases and J by 4 bases, with 20 bases between the two germline ends. In nucleotides, the CDR3 is TGTGCCAGCAGTCCCCAGCCCCGGGGGTACCTCTATGGCTACACCTTC. Translated, it gives CASSPQPRGYLYGYTF.

The chain combines TRBV6-4 with TRBJ1-1; D is undetermined. Looked up from germline, CDR1 is MRHNA and CDR2 is SNTAGT. The CDR3 consists of 15 residues. The V and J ends lost 6 bases and 2 bases respectively, with 16 bases between them. CDR3 nucleotides: TGTGCCAGCAGAGATACAGACTCCTCTAACACTGAAGCTTTCTTT. It translates to CASRDTDSSNTEAFF.

This clone was seen a single time. In nucleotides, the CDR3 is TGTGCCAGCAGTCCCGAGGGGGCGCGGACCGGGGAGCTGTTTTTT. Its protein product is CASSPEGARTGELFF. The V and J genes are TRBV6-1 and TRBJ2-2; 7 bases line up with TRBD1. Germline loops: CDR1 MNHNS, CDR2 SASEGT. V lost 5 bases and J lost 5; bases outside the gene matches: 8. The CDR3 is made up of 15 amino acids.

This chain links TRBV5-1 with TRBJ1-2, with TRBD1 matching over 8 bases. V gave up 4 bases and J gave up 3 bases; unmatched junction bases: 11. Germline V gives CDR1 SGHRS, CDR2 YFSETQ. The CDR3 extends over 16 amino acids. CDR3 in amino acids: CASSLRTGFQHYGYTF. The CDR3 region has the DNA TGCGCCAGCAGCCTCCGGACAGGGTTTCAGCACTATGGCTACACCTTC.

The sample holds one count of this clone. The V gene is TRBV2, the J gene TRBJ2-5; a possible D gene is TRBD2 (5 bases). The CDR3 has 13 residues. Germline V CDR1 and CDR2: SNHLY, FYNNEI. The ends were cut back, 7 bases at V and 2 bases at J, with 11 bases in the middle. The CDR3 sequence is CASNEGRQETQYF. For the CDR3, the DNA is TGTGCCAGCAACGAGGGCCGTCAAGAGACCCAGTACTTC.

The chain employs TRBV7-6 and TRBJ2-5, with 8 bases that match TRBD1. CDR1 and CDR2 from the germline V gene are SGHVS and FNYEAQ. V lost 5 bases and J lost 1; bases outside the gene matches: 3. The CDR3 is made up of 14 amino acids. This CDR3 is CASSQGTGQETQYF. The CDR3 nucleotides read TGTGCCAGCAGCCAGGGGACAGGCCAAGAGACCCAGTACTTC.

This chain joins TRBV4-1 and TRBJ1-2; D may be TRBD1 (5 bases). Per the germline V gene, CDR1 is MGHRA and CDR2 is YSYEKL. The CDR3 extends over 15 amino acids. Trimming removed 4 bases from V and 4 bases from J, with 16 bases in between. The CDR3 DNA sequence: TGCGCCAGCAGCCCCAGGGACGGTTTGTTCTATGGCTACACCTTC. Its translation: CASSPRDGLFYGYTF.

This clone occurred a few times. This chain uses TRBV28 with TRBJ1-1; D is ambiguous. There are 15 residues in the CDR3. V was clipped by 7 bases and J by 10 bases, with 25 bases between them. CDR1 and CDR2 (germline): MDHEN, SYDVKM. CDR3 loop: CASTAPPGGQAGAFF. The CDR3 DNA reads as TGTGCCAGCACCGCCCCCCCCGGTGGGCAGGCCGGAGCTTTCTTT. Variable domain in full (rest from reference TRBV28 and TRBJ1-1): DVKVTQSSRYLVKRTGEKVFLECVQDMDHENMFWYRQDPGLGLRLIYFSYDVKMKEKGDIPEGYSVSREKKERFSLILESASTNQTSMYLCASTAPPGGQAGAFFGQGTRLTVV.

This clone is labeled as medium-sized. This sequence joins TRBV11-2 and TRBJ2-7, with 9 bases that match TRBD1. V dropped 4 bases and J dropped 2; count of bases not matched to a gene: 3. This CDR3 is 14 amino acids long. Per germline, CDR1 SGHAT and CDR2 FQNNGV. CDR3 in DNA: TGTGCCAGCAGCTACAGGGGGCGCACCTACGAGCAGTACTTC. Translation gives CASSYRGRTYEQYF.

The gene calls are TRBV12-5 and TRBJ1-3, with D maybe TRBD1 (6 bases). Trimming removed 1 base from V and 3 bases from J, with 16 bases in between. The CDR3 consists of 17 residues. Germline CDR1 and CDR2: LGHNT and FRNRAP. Written as DNA, the CDR3 is TGTGCTAGTGGTTTGGGCCACCAGGGGAAGAGTGGAAACACCATATATTTT. Its protein product is CASGLGHQGKSGNTIYF.

This clone was recorded once. The chain employs TRBV27 and TRBJ1-2, with unresolved D. V lost 0 bases, J lost 0 bases, and 8 bases lay in between. Germline V gene data show CDR1 as MNHEY and CDR2 as SMNVEV (reference sequence). The CDR3 is 15 residues long. CDR3 in amino acids: CASSLSWSPNYGYTF. CDR3 DNA sequence: TGTGCCAGCAGTTTATCGTGGTCTCCTAACTATGGCTACACCTTC.

The chain joins TRBV29-1 to TRBJ2-3; the match to TRBD1 covers 8 bases. CDR1 is SQVTM and CDR2 is ANQGSEA in the germline V gene. This CDR3 region has 12 residues. V shed 7 bases, J shed 5 bases, and the junction held 5 bases outside the gene matches. CDR3 in DNA: TGCAGCGCCAGGGGGCAAATAGATACGCAGTATTTT. It codes for CSARGQIDTQYF.

The rearrangement links TRBV7-2 to TRBJ2-1; 10 nucleotides align to TRBD2. Germline V gene sequence: CDR1 SGHTA, CDR2 FQGNSA. The V and J ends lost 2 bases and 5 bases, in that order; junction bases with no gene match: 0. This CDR3 spans 14 amino acids. The CDR3 sequence: CASSLLAGDNEQFF. The CDR3 DNA reads as TGTGCCAGCAGCTTACTAGCGGGAGACAATGAGCAGTTCTTC.

V gene TRBV4-3 combines with J gene TRBJ2-7; 7 bases align to TRBD2. The CDR3 totals 15 residues. Per germline, CDR1 LGHNA and CDR2 YSLEER. The V segment lost 10 bases and the J segment 3 bases; nucleotides outside the gene matches: 15. CDR3 residues: CATRRWLADVYEQYF. The CDR3 DNA reads TGCGCCACCAGGAGGTGGCTAGCGGACGTCTACGAGCAGTACTTC.

J is TRBJ2-4 and V is TRBV6-4; 8 bases align to TRBD1. The germline V gene has CDR1 MRHNA and CDR2 SNTAGT. The CDR3 loop spans 17 amino acids. V trimming: 6 bases; J trimming: 3 bases; junction bases outside the gene matches: 13. CDR3 sequence: CASSQHPGGSGKNIQYF. CDR3 DNA sequence: TGTGCCAGCAGCCAACATCCAGGGGGCTCCGGCAAAAACATTCAGTACTTC.